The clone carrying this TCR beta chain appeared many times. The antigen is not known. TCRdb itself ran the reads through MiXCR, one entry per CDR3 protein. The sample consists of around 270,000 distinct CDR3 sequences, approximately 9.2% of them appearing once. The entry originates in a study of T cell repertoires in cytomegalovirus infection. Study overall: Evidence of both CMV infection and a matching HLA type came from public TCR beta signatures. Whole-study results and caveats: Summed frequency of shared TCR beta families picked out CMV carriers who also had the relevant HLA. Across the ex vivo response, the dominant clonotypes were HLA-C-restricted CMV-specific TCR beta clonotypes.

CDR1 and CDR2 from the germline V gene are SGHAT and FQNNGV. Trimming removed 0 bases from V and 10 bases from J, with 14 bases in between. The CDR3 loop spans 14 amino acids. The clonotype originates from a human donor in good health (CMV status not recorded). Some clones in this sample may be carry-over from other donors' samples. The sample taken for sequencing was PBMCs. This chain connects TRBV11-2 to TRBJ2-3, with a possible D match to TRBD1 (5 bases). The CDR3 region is CASSLDERGLAQYF. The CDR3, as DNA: TGTGCCAGCAGCTTAGATGAAAGGGGCTTAGCGCAGTATTTT.